A selection of T cell receptor beta chains follows, all from one sample in a study of T cell repertoires in cytomegalovirus infection. Their antigens remain unidentified. One entry per CDR3 protein results from TCRdb running MiXCR on the reads. The sample comprises about 160,000 distinct CDR3 sequences, about 22% of which are singletons, and roughly 25% rests with the top ten. The sequences come from CD8+ T cells from cultured PBMCs, collected from culture after CMV antigen stimulation. These receptor sequences come from a human donor in good health (CMV status not recorded). Some clones in this sample may be carry-over from other donors' samples. The conserved cysteine and the conserved F or W are not part of the CDR3 here. Fields, in order: J gene, D gene, V gene, CDR3 protein. A D gene is named only where the DNA matches it firmly.

TRBJ2-5 NA TRBV10-3 AISESRGTTLGETQY
TRBJ1-3 NA TRBV7-2 ASSLPSILENTIY
TRBJ2-1 TRBD1 TRBV7-6 ASSSGQGILNEQF
TRBJ2-1 TRBD2 TRBV15 ATSRGGGLAGVVYNEQF
TRBJ1-5 NA TRBV4-3 ASSQELGTEYNQPQH
TRBJ2-7 TRBD2 TRBV7-2 ASSLGLAGTLSYEQY
TRBJ2-5 NA TRBV23-1 ASSQSSFSVQDQETQY
TRBJ2-6 NA TRBV4-3 ASSLPPYSGANVLT
TRBJ1-5 NA TRBV7-8 ASGFGTSNQPQH
TRBJ1-1 TRBD1 TRBV11-3 ASSGQGKAF
TRBJ1-3 NA TRBV2 ATSPRGSGNTIY
TRBJ2-2 TRBD2 TRBV12-3/TRBV12-4 ASSPGGPTGELF
TRBJ1-1 NA TRBV6-2/TRBV6-3 ASSISRDLNTEAF
TRBJ2-5 TRBD2 TRBV5-4 ASSLRGAGGAQETQY
TRBJ1-5 NA TRBV5-6 ASSLKGLWSQPQH
TRBJ2-3 TRBD2 TRBV27 ASSAGLALDTQY
TRBJ2-1 TRBD2 TRBV20-1 SAKVGLSLPGLAVYNEQF
TRBJ1-1 TRBD1 TRBV7-6 ASSLGQTNTEAF
TRBJ2-3 NA TRBV7-9 ASSFLFGGSTDTQY
TRBJ2-2 TRBD1 TRBV7-4 ASSLLETGYTGELF
TRBJ2-5 TRBD2 TRBV12-3/TRBV12-4 ASSLGGSGGILLETQY
TRBJ1-4 NA TRBV7-9 ASSPPWGDEKLF
TRBJ1-5 NA TRBV7-9 ASSLGEANQPQH
TRBJ2-2 NA TRBV27 AIWANTGELF
TRBJ2-1 NA TRBV7-9 ASSLVANEQF
TRBJ2-5 NA TRBV7-2 ASSYRFQETQY
TRBJ2-7 NA TRBV12-3/TRBV12-4 ASSQGTFPYEQY
TRBJ2-6 NA TRBV7-9 ASSTDINVLT
TRBJ1-1 NA TRBV6-2/TRBV6-3 ASRRDRTVWKGDTEAF
TRBJ2-3 NA TRBV7-2 ASSLGRGSPSTDTQY
TRBJ2-1 TRBD2 TRBV4-1 ASSQLAGSSYNEQF
TRBJ1-2 TRBD1 TRBV10-3 AISDEMDRGRGYT
TRBJ1-2 NA TRBV7-8 ASSLIPAGAYYGYT
TRBJ2-1 TRBD2 TRBV7-2 ASSLRGGYNEQF
TRBJ1-2 NA TRBV12-3/TRBV12-4 ASSLSPKNGYT
TRBJ2-3 TRBD2 TRBV20-1 SARATFLAGGPDTQY
TRBJ1-1 NA TRBV5-1 ASSLDRSKAF
TRBJ2-3 NA TRBV5-8 ASSTEVWDVYSTDTQY
TRBJ2-1 NA TRBV5-5 ASSLDGAFYNEQF
TRBJ1-6 TRBD1 TRBV7-9 ASSPPMGQGAVRYNSPLH
TRBJ1-5 NA TRBV27 ASSLMSNQPQH
TRBJ2-5 NA TRBV28 ASSFNRKVGGETQY
TRBJ1-5 NA TRBV7-6 ASSLSGYGNQPQH
TRBJ2-2 TRBD1 TRBV6-5 ASSYSGTGVNTGELF
TRBJ1-2 NA TRBV4-3 ASSPVLNYGYT
TRBJ1-1 NA TRBV7-2 ASSFNGIPEAF
TRBJ1-2 TRBD1 TRBV7-9 ASSSGTGLRDGYT
TRBJ1-5 TRBD1 TRBV4-1 ASSQERTGGNQPQH
TRBJ1-2 TRBD1 TRBV3-1 ASSQDLGTGRGYT
TRBJ2-3 TRBD1 TRBV7-8 ASSFYRGVTDTQY